This T cell receptor beta chain derives from a study of T cell responses to AZD1222 COVID-19 vaccine. Study-level findings and limits: Targeting of unmutated variant regions was reportedly seen in nearly half of spike-specific TCRs. Donors, mostly white British, included more females; clonal diversity was possibly underestimated. The study found vaccine-associated CD4 TCRs spanning spike, dominant at 160-218 and 743-854.

Clones were read by immunoSEQ multiplex PCR, and TCRdb kept only the in-frame ones, dropping some. The table records approximately 120,000 clones, over 80% of them present only once. V was clipped by 4 bases and J by 6 bases; unmatched bases: 1. The CDR3 is made up of 14 amino acids. Germline loops: CDR1 SGHTA, CDR2 FQGNSA. Notes on this clone: The antigen remains undetermined.

The chain links TRBV7-2 to TRBJ2-2; 11 bases align to TRBD2. This clonotype was sampled from an adult in good health. This specimen was peripheral blood, taken on day 0 of AZD1222 vaccination. The DNA for the CDR3 is TGTGCCAGCAGCTCGACTAGCGGGGCCGGGGAGCTGTTTTTT. It translates to CASSSTSGAGELFF.